This is a list of T cell receptor beta chains from one sample in a study of T cell responses to AZD1222 COVID-19 vaccine. Using immunoSEQ multiplex PCR, the repertoire was profiled, and TCRdb retains in-frame clones only, with some absent. The sample includes under 150,000 clones, roughly 90% of them seen just once. The sample here was peripheral blood, taken 28 days after the second AZD1222 dose. These receptors all come from an adult who received the AZD1222 COVID-19 vaccine. The CDR3 runs from the conserved cysteine through the conserved F or W. Fields, in order: J gene, V gene, CDR3 protein.

>TRBJ1-2|TRBV6-5
CASRTGQGGYTF
>TRBJ2-5|TRBV29-1
CSAQKTGDYQETQYF
>TRBJ2-1|TRBV4-2
CASSQALADNEQFF
>TRBJ2-5|TRBV19
CASSILEGGTQYF
>TRBJ1-5|TRBV7-9
CASSLGDQPQHF
>TRBJ2-5|TRBV6-6
CASSYSRARTETQYF
>TRBJ1-3|TRBV5-1
CASSLAGGQGNTIYF
>TRBJ1-6|TRBV18
CASSPAASTVNSPLHF
>TRBJ2-7|TRBV7-2
CASSSLPVSGRPTYEQYF
>TRBJ2-3|TRBV3-1/TRBV3-2
CASSRRGGLGNTQYF
>TRBJ2-3|TRBV6-5
CASSTGFVDTQYF
>TRBJ1-1|TRBV2
CASMADSNTEAFF
>TRBJ1-1|TRBV20-1
CSAVRTEAFF
>TRBJ2-2|TRBV5-1
CASSGTGLSGTGELFF
>TRBJ2-3|TRBV18
CASRTSTDTQYF
>TRBJ1-2|TRBV3-1/TRBV3-2
CASSPRMGVIYGYTF
>TRBJ1-1|TRBV11-1
CASREANTEAFF
>TRBJ2-1|TRBV29-1
CSVESLGFMAEYNEQFF
>TRBJ2-1|TRBV4-1
CASSQAPISGGVTNEQFF
>TRBJ1-5|TRBV19
CASSIERGSNQPQHF
>TRBJ1-6|TRBV7-8
CASSQNRDRVSPLHF
>TRBJ1-2|TRBV7-2
CASSYLTANYGYTF
>TRBJ2-1|TRBV12-3/TRBV12-4
CASSLAGGNEQFF
>TRBJ2-6|TRBV14
CASSENYRDSLSGANVLTF
>TRBJ2-6|TRBV7-2
CASSLVHRGSGANVLTF
>TRBJ1-1|TRBV9
CASSVGTDANTEAFF
>TRBJ1-2|TRBV19
CASSIEGLRSYGYTF
>TRBJ2-7|TRBV2
CASRGSSVTYEQYF
>TRBJ2-1|TRBV5-1
CASSWDRVRNEQFF
>TRBJ1-1|TRBV29-1
CSHGTADLAEAFF
>TRBJ1-1|TRBV12-2
CASRLRALNTEAFF